This record covers a single T cell receptor (beta chain). The data originate from a study of response to subunit inactivated influenza vaccine. TCRdb reprocessed the RT-PCR reads via MiXCR and lists one record per CDR3 protein. The top ten hold around 35% of the sample, which has over 150,000 distinct CDR3 sequences, about 10% seen once. The TCR comes from a man between 50 and 75 years old who received an inactivated influenza vaccine. The source material was CD8+ T cells sorted from PBMCs, sampled around 25 months after vaccination.

The DNA of the CDR3 is TGCAGCGTTGTTGTGCTTAGCTCCTACAATGAGCAGTTCTTC. Its translation is CSVVVLSSYNEQFF. This rearrangement joins TRBV29-1 to TRBJ2-1; no clear D gene. The germline CDR1 and CDR2 sequences are SQVTM and ANQGSEA. CDR3 length equals 14 residues. V was shortened by 4 bases and J by 0 bases, with 10 bases between the two germline ends.